What follows are 10 T cell receptor beta chains derived from one specimen sequenced in a study of graft-versus-host responses after intestinal transplantation. Measured with immunoSEQ multiplex PCR; TCRdb has only the in-frame clones, and not every one. The sample yields 84,000 or so clones, about four fifths seen once. These receptors are not linked to any known antigen. The starting material was unstimulated CD4+ T cells sorted from spleen or lymph node cells, obtained before intestinal transplant. The origin of the receptors is a human donor who received an intestinal transplant.

This sequence joins TRBV15 and TRBJ2-5, with 10 bases aligning to TRBD1. Looked up from germline, CDR1 is LNHNV and CDR2 is YYDKDF (reference sequence). The CDR3 has 16 amino acids. Germline trimming cut 2 bases from V and 4 bases from J; bases unmatched to any gene: 7. Here the CDR3 DNA reads TGTGCCACCAGCAGACCCGGGGACAGGGGTAGAGAGACCCAGTACTTC. Translating it yields CATSRPGDRGRETQYF.

The chain couples TRBV7-3 to TRBJ2-1; D is perhaps TRBD2 (7 bases). This CDR3 spans 14 amino acids. The germline V gene encodes CDR1 SGHTA and CDR2 FQGTGA. V was shortened by 5 bases and J by 9 bases, with 17 bases between the two germline ends. CDR3 sequence: CASSPGSRGGEQFF. DNA for the CDR3: TGTGCCAGCAGCCCAGGATCGAGGGGGGGTGAGCAGTTCTTC.

About this clone: At one of its ends the junction is not consistent with the germline gene, which may arise from a read error. J is TRBJ1-2 and V is TRBV2, with a possible D match to TRBD1 (5 bases). Germline assignment: CDR1 SNHLY and CDR2 FYNNEI. This CDR3 is 17 amino acids long. The CDR3, as DNA: TGTGCCAGCAGTGAAGCGGGGCAGAGCTTCCGTTACTACGGCTACACCTTC. Translating it yields CASSEAGQSFRYYGYTF.

The V gene is TRBV2, the J gene TRBJ2-5; TRBD1 might be the D (5 bases). The CDR3 sequence is 15 residues long. The V gene's germline CDR1 is SNHLY and CDR2 FYNNEI. Deletions cut 4 bases from V and 5 bases from J, with 17 bases between. In DNA form, the CDR3 reads TGTGCCAGCAGTGGCCAGGGTCGGTTAGTTGAGACCCAGTACTTC. Protein: CASSGQGRLVETQYF.

The gene calls are TRBV28 and TRBJ2-3; 7 positions agree with TRBD2. V shed 1 base and J 1 base; nucleotides not matched to a gene: 5. The CDR3 length is 16 residues. The germline V gene encodes CDR1 MDHEN and CDR2 SYDVKM. CDR3 sequence (DNA): TGTGCCAGCAGTTTATATCGCGGGAGAGGCACAGATACGCAGTATTTT. It yields the protein CASSLYRGRGTDTQYF.

This CDR3 reads CASSLGRDLYEQYF. CDR3 coding DNA: TGTGCCAGCAGCCTCGGGCGGGATCTCTACGAGCAGTACTTC. The rearrangement joins TRBV7-8 to TRBJ2-5; maybe TRBD2 (6 bases). The last part of the DNA fits TRBJ2-7 better; the J call may be wrong. CDR1 and CDR2 (germline): SGHVS, FQNEAQ. CDR3 size: 14 residues.

J is TRBJ1-4 and V is TRBV6-1; tentative D call: TRBD1 (5 bases). There are 15 residues in the CDR3. CDR1 MNHNS and CDR2 SASEGT come from the germline V gene. V was trimmed by 0 bases and J by 8 bases, leaving 13 bases between them. The CDR3 DNA sequence: TGTGCCAGCAGTGAAGCGGGGGGATACCCGGAAAAACTGTTTTTT. Protein sequence: CASSEAGGYPEKLFF.

The count of this clone is one. The J gene is TRBJ2-7, the V gene TRBV5-1, with 10 bases identical to TRBD2. The V gene end was trimmed by 4 bases and the J gene end by 4 bases; junction bases not matched to a gene: 17. There are 18 residues in the CDR3. Germline CDR1 and CDR2: SGHRS and YFSETQ. The CDR3 reads CASSQRGGSGGARYEQYF. The CDR3 nucleotides are TGCGCCAGCAGCCAGCGAGGAGGGAGCGGGGGGGCCCGGTACGAGCAGTACTTC.

V and J are TRBV5-4 and TRBJ1-4, with 7 bases that match TRBD1. The CDR3 totals 15 residues. Germline loops: CDR1 SGHNT, CDR2 YYREEE (reference sequence). V dropped 1 base and J dropped 3; count of bases not matched to a gene: 3. This CDR3 is CASSLSGQSNEKLFF. In nucleotides, the CDR3 is TGTGCCAGCAGCTTGTCGGGACAGTCTAATGAAAAACTGTTTTTT.

This chain joins TRBV5-6 and TRBJ1-2; TRBD1 matches 9 bases. This CDR3 has 14 amino acids. CDR1 is SGHDT, CDR2 YYEEEE, per germline. V trimming: 7 bases; J trimming: 3 bases; junction bases outside the gene matches: 7. DNA of the CDR3: TGTGCCAGCGCAACGACAGGGGGGCACTATGGCTACACCTTC. It yields the protein CASATTGGHYGYTF.